Listed here is a single T cell receptor (beta chain). Its antigen is still unknown. This specimen belongs to a study of cytomegalovirus exposure and HLA in healthy donors. Study information: Early on, a data release was issued that held approximately 78 million unique TCRs from HLA-typed donors.

Trimming removed 0 bases from V and 0 bases from J, with 9 bases in between. This CDR3 spans 16 amino acids. Per germline, CDR1 LGHNA and CDR2 YNFKEQ. The PCR was carried out with 60 Vbeta primers and 13 Jbeta primers. Libraries were prepared by immunoSEQ multiplex PCR; TCRdb keeps only in-frame clonotypes and omits some of them. The sample contains tens of thousands of clones, more than 75% of which appear only once. Findings of the study overall: There were some public TCRs occurring in many donors, but most TCR sequences were rare. There were reportedly fewer N-insertions in an Asian-associated ancestry cluster than the approximately 670-donor mean, in a later analysis.

This TCR was recovered from a man younger than 35 in good health and CMV-seronegative. The specimen sequenced was PBMCs. This chain uses TRBV4-2 with TRBJ2-1; tentatively, D is TRBD2 (5 bases). The CDR3 coding sequence is TGTGCCAGCAGCCAAGAACTAGGTAGCTCCTACAATGAGCAGTTCTTC. Translating gives CASSQELGSSYNEQFF.